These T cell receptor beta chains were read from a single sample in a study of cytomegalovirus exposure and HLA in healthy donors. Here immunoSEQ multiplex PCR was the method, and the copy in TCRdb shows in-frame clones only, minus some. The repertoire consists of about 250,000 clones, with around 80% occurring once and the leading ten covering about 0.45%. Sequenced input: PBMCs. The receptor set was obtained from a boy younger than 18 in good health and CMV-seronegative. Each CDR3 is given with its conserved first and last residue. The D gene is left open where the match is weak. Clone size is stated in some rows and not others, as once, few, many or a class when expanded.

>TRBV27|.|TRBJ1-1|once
CASSPGYSWNTEAFF
TGTGCCAGCAGTCCAGGTTATTCATGGAACACTGAAGCTTTCTTT
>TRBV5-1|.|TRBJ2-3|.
CASSLDLTDTQYF
TGCGCCAGCAGCTTGGATCTCACAGATACGCAGTATTTT
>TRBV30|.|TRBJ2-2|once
CAWRIGGTGELFF
TGTGCCTGGAGAATTGGCGGCACCGGGGAGCTGTTTTTT
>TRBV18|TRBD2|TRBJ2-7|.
CASSPPGLAGYEQYF
TGTGCCAGCTCACCCCCGGGACTAGCGGGCTACGAGCAGTACTTC
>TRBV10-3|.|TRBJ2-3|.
CAIRDRLDGDTQYF
TGTGCCATCAGGGATCGACTAGACGGAGATACGCAGTATTTT
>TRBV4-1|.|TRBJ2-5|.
CASSHPGGGRGIPQYF
TGCGCCAGCAGCCACCCGGGGGGCGGCAGGGGAATCCCCCAGTACTTC
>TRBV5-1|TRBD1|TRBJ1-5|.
CASSTGTGDQPQHF
TGCGCCAGCAGCACCGGGACAGGAGATCAGCCCCAGCATTTT
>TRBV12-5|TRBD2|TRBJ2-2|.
CASGFSGGFVELFF
TGTGCTAGTGGTTTCAGCGGGGGGTTCGTGGAGCTGTTTTTT
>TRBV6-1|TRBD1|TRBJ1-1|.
CASSEIRGQTEAFF
TGTGCCAGCAGTGAAATCAGGGGGCAGACTGAAGCTTTCTTT
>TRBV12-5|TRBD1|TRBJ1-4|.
CASGLTGLIDEKLFF
TGTGCTAGTGGTCTGACAGGGTTAATTGATGAAAAACTGTTTTTT
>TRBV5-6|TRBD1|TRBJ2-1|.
CASSPPREYRGNEQFF
TGTGCCAGCAGCCCCCCTAGGGAGTACAGGGGCAATGAGCAGTTCTTC
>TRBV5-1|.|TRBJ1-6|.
CASSSRGNSPLHF
TGCGCCAGCAGCTCTAGGGGAAATTCACCCCTCCACTTT
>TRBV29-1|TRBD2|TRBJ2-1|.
CSVESGRFYNEQFF
TGCAGCGTTGAAAGCGGGAGATTCTACAATGAGCAGTTCTTC
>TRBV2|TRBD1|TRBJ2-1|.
CASSDRGNEQFF
TGTGCCAGCAGCGACAGGGGGAATGAGCAGTTCTTC
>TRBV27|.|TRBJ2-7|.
CASSLSFPDFYEQYF
TGTGCCAGCAGCCTCAGTTTCCCCGACTTCTACGAGCAGTACTTC
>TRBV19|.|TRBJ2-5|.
CASRAGIQETQYF
TGTGCCAGTAGGGCGGGGATCCAAGAGACCCAGTACTTC
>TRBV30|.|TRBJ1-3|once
CASQGVSGNTIYF
TGTGCCTCCCAAGGGGTTTCTGGAAACACCATATATTTT
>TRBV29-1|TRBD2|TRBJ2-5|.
CSVIGGRVGETQYF
TGCAGCGTTATTGGCGGGAGGGTGGGAGAGACCCAGTACTTC
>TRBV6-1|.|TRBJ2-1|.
CASSLRGHEQFF
TGTGCCAGCAGTTTAAGGGGCCATGAGCAGTTCTTC
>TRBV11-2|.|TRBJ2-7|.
CASSFFSLAAYEQYF
TGTGCCAGCAGCTTCTTTAGCCTAGCAGCCTACGAGCAGTACTTC
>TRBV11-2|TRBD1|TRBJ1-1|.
CASSVTGATEAFF
TGTGCCAGCAGCGTCACAGGGGCCACTGAAGCTTTCTTT
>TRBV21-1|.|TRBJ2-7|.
CASTCPGQGALIFHEQYF
TGTGCCAGCACTTGCCCGGGACAGGGGGCACTGATTTTCCACGAGCAGTACTTC
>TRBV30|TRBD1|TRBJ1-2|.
CAWSRDRANYGYTF
TGTGCCTGGAGCCGGGACAGAGCTAACTATGGCTACACCTTC
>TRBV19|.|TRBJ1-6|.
CASSIGQSYNSPLHF
TGTGCCAGTAGTATTGGGCAGAGCTATAATTCACCCCTCCACTTT
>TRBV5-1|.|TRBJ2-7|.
CASSLSINRGQTGGQYEQYF
TGCGCCAGCAGCTTATCGATTAACAGGGGTCAGACCGGGGGCCAATACGAGCAGTACTTC
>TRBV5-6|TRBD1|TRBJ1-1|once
CASSLGAGGRRTEAFF
TGTGCCAGCAGCTTGGGGGCAGGGGGTCGAAGGACTGAAGCTTTCTTT
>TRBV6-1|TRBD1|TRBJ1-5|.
CASSAGQGARTPQHF
TGTGCCAGCAGCGCGGGACAGGGGGCGCGGACGCCCCAGCATTTT
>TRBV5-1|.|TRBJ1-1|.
CASSPVGGNTEAFF
TGCGCCAGCAGCCCGGTCGGGGGGAACACTGAAGCTTTCTTT
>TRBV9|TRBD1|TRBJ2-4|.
CASSGWDRGAKNIQYF
TGTGCCAGCAGCGGGTGGGACAGGGGGGCCAAAAACATTCAGTACTTC
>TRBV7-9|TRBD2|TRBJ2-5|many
CASSPGLAFWDF
TGTGCCAGCAGCCCCGGACTAGCGTTTTGGGACTTC
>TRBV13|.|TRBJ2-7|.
CASSFGRGYEQYF
TGTGCCAGCAGCTTCGGTCGGGGCTACGAGCAGTACTTC
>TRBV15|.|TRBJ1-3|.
CATSRDLTESGNTIYF
TGTGCCACCAGCAGAGATCTAACGGAGTCTGGAAACACCATATATTTT
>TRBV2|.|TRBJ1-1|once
CASSGLQGMNTEAFF
TGTGCCAGCAGTGGGTTACAGGGTATGAACACTGAAGCTTTCTTT
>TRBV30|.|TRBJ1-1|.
CAWSRVGGTEAFF
TGTGCCTGGAGTCGGGTAGGGGGCACTGAAGCTTTCTTT
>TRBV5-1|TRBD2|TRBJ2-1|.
CASSARTSGRAELAYNEQFF
TGCGCCAGCAGCGCCCGGACTAGCGGGAGGGCCGAGTTAGCCTACAATGAGCAGTTCTTC
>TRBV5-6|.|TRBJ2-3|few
CASSSPVLDTQYF
TGTGCCAGCAGCTCTCCGGTCCTAGATACGCAGTATTTT
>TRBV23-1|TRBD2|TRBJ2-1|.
CASSPPGLASYNEQFF
TGCGCCAGCAGTCCCCCGGGACTAGCGTCTTACAATGAGCAGTTCTTC
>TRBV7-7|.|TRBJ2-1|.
CATLSRALYNEQFF
TGTGCTACCCTTTCCAGGGCCCTCTACAATGAGCAGTTCTTC
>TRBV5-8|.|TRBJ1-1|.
CASSLVETGQGAFF
TGTGCCAGCAGCTTGGTTGAGACGGGACAAGGGGCTTTCTTT
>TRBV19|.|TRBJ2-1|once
CASSIEQTSYNEQFF
TGTGCCAGTAGTATAGAACAGACCTCCTACAATGAGCAGTTCTTC
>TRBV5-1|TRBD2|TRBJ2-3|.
CASSLGPSGYTQYF
TGCGCCAGCAGCTTGGGCCCTAGCGGCTATACGCAGTATTTT
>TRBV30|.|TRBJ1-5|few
CAWSVMGDTGNQPQHF
TGTGCCTGGAGTGTGATGGGGGACACCGGCAATCAGCCCCAGCATTTT
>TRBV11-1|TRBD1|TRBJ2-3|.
CASSQDRGTDTQYF
TGTGCCAGCAGCCAGGACAGGGGCACAGATACGCAGTATTTT
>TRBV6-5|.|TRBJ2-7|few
CASSLTPGSFYEQYF
TGTGCCAGCAGTTTAACCCCGGGGTCCTTCTACGAGCAGTACTTC
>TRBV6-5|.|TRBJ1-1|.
CASSGIGGEAFF
TGTGCCAGCAGTGGAATAGGGGGTGAAGCTTTCTTT
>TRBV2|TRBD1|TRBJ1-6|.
CASSGQGRNSPLHF
TGTGCCAGCAGTGGACAGGGGCGGAATTCACCCCTCCACTTT
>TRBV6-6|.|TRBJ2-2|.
CASRSYSTGELFF
TGTGCCAGCAGGAGCTACTCCACCGGGGAGCTGTTTTTT
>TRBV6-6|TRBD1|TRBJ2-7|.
CASRWTGSSYEQYF
TGTGCCAGCAGATGGACAGGGAGCTCCTACGAGCAGTACTTC
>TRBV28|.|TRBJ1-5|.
CASSPGVPPQHF
TGTGCCAGCAGCCCGGGGGTCCCGCCCCAGCATTTT
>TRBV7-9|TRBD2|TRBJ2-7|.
CASGSSGTSSYEQYF
TGTGCCAGCGGCTCATCCGGGACTAGCTCCTACGAGCAGTACTTC
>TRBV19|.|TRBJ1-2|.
CASSQGWHYGYTF
TGTGCCAGCAGCCAGGGGTGGCACTATGGCTACACCTTC
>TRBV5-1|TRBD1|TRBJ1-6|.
CASRDRVGVSPLHF
TGCGCCAGCAGGGACAGGGTCGGGGTTTCACCCCTCCACTTT